A selection of T cell receptor beta chains follows, all from one sample in a study of OX40 agonist ivuxolimab in advanced cancers. Assay: immunoSEQ multiplex PCR; the TCRdb copy retains only in-frame clones and omits some. The sample records 30,000 to 45,000 clones, 88% being singletons. This sample comprised CD4+ or CD8+ T cells sorted from blood, obtained in a trial of the OX40 agonist ivuxolimab. The receptor set was obtained from an adult with an advanced solid tumor such as melanoma, head and neck, liver or kidney cancer. The CDR3 runs from the conserved cysteine through the conserved F or W. The D gene is left open where the match is weak. Clone size is stated in some rows and not others, as once, few, many or a class when expanded.

V gene	clone size	D gene	CDR3 length	J gene	CDR3 protein	CDR3 DNA
TRBV5-4	NA	NA	13	TRBJ1-1	CASSLQGRTEAFF	TGTGCCAGCAGCCTACAAGGGAGGACTGAAGCTTTCTTT
TRBV15	NA	NA	14	TRBJ2-2	CATREGGNTGELFF	TGTGCCACCAGAGAGGGGGGCAACACCGGGGAGCTGTTTTTT
TRBV28	NA	NA	18	TRBJ2-6	CASNHPLGSDSGANVLTF	TGTGCCAGCAACCACCCCCTTGGCAGTGACTCTGGGGCCAACGTCCTGACTTTC
TRBV10-3	NA	NA	17	TRBJ2-7	CAISESRGRRGSYEQYF	TGTGCCATCAGTGAGTCTCGGGGGCGGCGGGGGTCCTACGAGCAGTACTTC
TRBV10-3	NA	TRBD2	16	TRBJ2-1	CAISESRTSGYNEQFF	TGTGCCATCAGTGAGTCTAGGACTAGCGGGTACAATGAGCAGTTCTTC
TRBV5-6	NA	NA	14	TRBJ1-3	CASSRRGQGNTIYF	TGTGCCAGCAGTCGGCGGGGGCAAGGAAACACCATATATTTT
TRBV28	NA	TRBD1	14	TRBJ1-2	CASRRTGANYGYTF	TGTGCCAGCAGGAGGACAGGGGCAAACTATGGCTACACCTTC
TRBV10-1	NA	TRBD1	15	TRBJ2-3	CASSSGTGGTDTQYF	TGCGCCAGCAGTTCCGGGACAGGCGGCACAGATACGCAGTATTTT
TRBV7-9	once	NA	12	TRBJ1-2	CASSLEVSGYTF	TGTGCCAGCAGCTTAGAAGTGAGTGGCTACACCTTC
TRBV15	NA	NA	16	TRBJ1-5	CATSREPPPASQPQHF	TGTGCCACCAGCAGAGAACCCCCCCCCGCCTCTCAGCCCCAGCATTTT
TRBV27	NA	TRBD1	14	TRBJ1-4	CASNRGRGHEKLFF	TGTGCCAGCAACCGGGGGAGGGGGCATGAAAAACTGTTTTTT
TRBV11-2	NA	NA	11	TRBJ2-5	CASSRGETQYF	TGTGCCAGCAGCCGTGGGGAGACCCAGTACTTC
TRBV5-5	NA	TRBD1	15	TRBJ2-7	CASSLAGQGAGEQYF	TGTGCCAGCAGCTTGGCCGGACAGGGGGCTGGCGAGCAGTACTTC
TRBV15	NA	NA	14	TRBJ1-5	CATSRVRLNQPQHF	TGTGCCACCAGCAGAGTCAGGTTAAATCAGCCCCAGCATTTT
TRBV25-1	NA	NA	15	TRBJ1-2	CASSEWAEISGGYTF	TGTGCCAGCAGTGAATGGGCGGAAATTTCGGGCGGCTACACCTTC
TRBV7-9	NA	NA	14	TRBJ2-5	CASSSGQSGETQYF	TGTGCCAGCAGCTCCGGACAGTCGGGAGAGACCCAGTACTTC
TRBV4-2	NA	TRBD2	16	TRBJ2-2	CASAADPGTSGGELFF	TGTGCCAGCGCCGCGGATCCCGGGACTAGCGGGGGGGAGCTGTTTTTT
TRBV18	NA	NA	14	TRBJ2-3	CASSPPSGTDTQYF	TGTGCCAGCTCACCACCGAGCGGCACAGATACGCAGTATTTT
TRBV6-5	NA	NA	14	TRBJ2-5	CALYSGEGWETQYF	TGTGCTTTGTACTCAGGGGAGGGTTGGGAGACCCAGTACTTC
TRBV5-1	NA	TRBD1	15	TRBJ1-3	CASSLTGGGGNTIYF	TGCGCCAGCAGCTTAACAGGGGGAGGTGGAAACACCATATATTTT
TRBV11-2	NA	TRBD1	16	TRBJ2-3	CASSGRTGASTDTQYF	TGTGCCAGCAGCGGCCGGACAGGGGCTAGCACAGATACGCAGTATTTT
TRBV15	NA	TRBD1	17	TRBJ1-2	CATSREGLGTGTYGYTF	TGTGCCACCAGCAGAGAGGGACTCGGGACAGGGACCTATGGCTACACCTTC
TRBV2	NA	NA	13	TRBJ1-1	CASSAQGHTEAFF	TGTGCCAGCAGCGCTCAGGGCCACACTGAAGCTTTCTTT
TRBV2	NA	TRBD1	13	TRBJ2-3	CASGTGGRMAQYF	TGTGCCAGCGGTACAGGGGGTAGAATGGCGCAGTATTTT
TRBV4-1	once	NA	15	TRBJ2-1	CASSRSFLVVNEQFF	TGCGCCAGCAGCCGAAGCTTTTTGGTCGTAAATGAGCAGTTCTTC
TRBV29-1	NA	NA	10	TRBJ1-1	CSVHGAEAFF	TGCAGCGTTCATGGGGCTGAAGCTTTCTTT
TRBV27	NA	NA	14	TRBJ1-1	CASSFRVASTEAFF	TGTGCCAGCAGTTTCAGGGTGGCCAGCACTGAAGCTTTCTTT
TRBV10-3	NA	NA	13	TRBJ2-1	CAISESGAGEQFF	TGTGCCATCAGTGAGTCGGGGGCCGGTGAGCAGTTCTTC
TRBV19	few	TRBD1	14	TRBJ2-2	CASMAGTVTGELFF	TGTGCCAGTATGGCCGGGACAGTCACCGGGGAGCTGTTTTTT
TRBV5-1	NA	TRBD1	15	TRBJ2-3	CASSLAGGGTDTQYF	TGCGCCAGCAGCTTGGCAGGGGGCGGCACAGATACGCAGTATTTT
TRBV5-1	NA	TRBD2	14	TRBJ2-1	CASSSLAGGNEQFF	TGCGCCAGCAGCTCTCTAGCGGGAGGCAATGAGCAGTTCTTC
TRBV14	NA	NA	17	TRBJ2-3	CASSRGWGGGPTDTQYF	TGTGCCAGCAGCCGGGGCTGGGGAGGAGGCCCCACAGATACGCAGTATTTT
TRBV10-3	once	NA	14	TRBJ1-6	CAADEGNLNSPLHF	TGTGCCGCCGATGAGGGAAACTTGAATTCACCCCTCCACTTT
TRBV14	NA	NA	13	TRBJ2-4	CASSTQSWTIQYF	TGTGCCAGCAGTACCCAAAGTTGGACCATTCAGTACTTC
TRBV5-1	NA	NA	15	TRBJ1-1	CASSPPLREGTEAFF	TGCGCCAGCAGCCCACCCTTAAGGGAGGGGACTGAAGCTTTCTTT
TRBV11-3	once	TRBD2	18	TRBJ2-1	CASSLRAGGRSSYNEQFF	TGTGCCAGCAGCCTCCGGGCGGGAGGGAGGAGCTCCTACAATGAGCAGTTCTTC
TRBV6-5	NA	NA	15	TRBJ2-1	CASRTTRRVHNEQFF	TGTGCCAGCAGAACGACTAGGAGGGTACACAATGAGCAGTTCTTC
TRBV12-5	NA	TRBD2	15	TRBJ2-2	CASGLATSGVGELFF	TGTGCTAGTGGTTTGGCAACTAGCGGGGTAGGGGAGCTGTTTTTT
TRBV7-7	NA	NA	15	TRBJ2-2	CASSLSGSLGGELFF	TGTGCCAGCAGCTTAAGCGGCAGCCTGGGAGGGGAGCTGTTTTTT